Listed below are T cell receptor beta chains from one sample, sequenced in a study of blood T cells in healthy people across ages. One entry per CDR3 protein results from TCRdb running MiXCR on the 5' RACE reads. The sample gives hundreds of thousands of distinct CDR3 sequences, about 37% of which show up once; 10% to 15% is in the top ten. The sample comprised blood. The receptors were sampled from a man younger than 35 in good health. Both conserved end residues are part of each CDR3. A D gene is named only where the DNA matches it firmly. Only part of the rows carry a size: once, few, many, or a class if the clone is expanded.

CDR3aa,CDR3nt,v_gene,abundance,j_gene,len,d_gene
CASSLYSSYNEQFF,TGTGCCAGCAGCCTTTACAGCTCCTACAATGAGCAGTTCTTC,TRBV28,.,TRBJ2-1,14,.
CASSYRGSYNEQYF,TGTGCCAGCAGTTACAGGGGGTCCTACAATGAGCAGTACTTC,TRBV6-2/TRBV6-3,.,TRBJ2-7,14,.
CASSEGQVSTGELFF,TGTGCCAGCAGTGAGGGACAGGTTTCCACCGGGGAGCTGTTTTTT,TRBV25-1,few,TRBJ2-2,15,TRBD1
CASSTGLAGGRLYNEQFF,TGTGCCAGTAGTACAGGACTAGCGGGGGGGCGGTTGTACAATGAGCAGTTCTTC,TRBV19,.,TRBJ2-1,18,TRBD2
CAISEKRGGRDTDTQYF,TGTGCCATCAGTGAGAAGAGGGGGGGCCGCGACACAGATACGCAGTATTTT,TRBV10-3,.,TRBJ2-3,17,.
CSGGKDRAGDEQFF,TGCAGTGGAGGAAAAGACAGGGCCGGCGATGAGCAGTTCTTC,TRBV20-1,few,TRBJ2-1,14,TRBD1
CASSLVAYNEQYF,TGTGCCAGCAGTTTAGTAGCTTACAATGAGCAGTACTTC,TRBV12-3/TRBV12-4,few,TRBJ2-5,13,.
CASSQDEADTQYF,TGCGCCAGCAGCCAAGATGAGGCAGATACGCAGTATTTT,TRBV4-1,many,TRBJ2-3,13,.
CATSRDFPDRGFTDTQYF,TGTGCCACCAGCAGAGATTTTCCGGACAGGGGATTTACAGATACGCAGTATTTT,TRBV15,many,TRBJ2-3,18,TRBD1
CASSPRRNDGDTEAFF,TGTGCCAGCTCACCTCGAAGAAATGACGGTGACACTGAAGCTTTCTTT,TRBV18,.,TRBJ1-1,16,.
CANSDAVSYTF,TGTGCCAACAGTGATGCGGTTTCCTACACCTTC,TRBV25-1,.,TRBJ1-2,11,.
CALAGQGSRYEQYF,TGTGCCCTCGCGGGACAGGGCTCAAGGTACGAGCAGTACTTC,TRBV28,once,TRBJ2-7,14,TRBD1
CSLPGNSYNEQFF,TGCAGCCTCCCAGGGAACTCCTACAATGAGCAGTTCTTC,TRBV20-1,few,TRBJ2-1,13,.
CSARTGPGGEKLFF,TGCAGTGCGAGAACAGGACCAGGGGGTGAAAAACTGTTTTTT,TRBV20-1,few,TRBJ1-4,14,TRBD1
CSGAPSSYNEQFF,TGCAGCGGGGCCCCAAGCTCCTACAATGAGCAGTTCTTC,TRBV29-1,few,TRBJ2-1,13,.
CASSLVWTGYNEQFF,TGCGCCAGCAGCTTGGTATGGACAGGGTACAATGAGCAGTTCTTC,TRBV5-1,few,TRBJ2-1,15,TRBD1
CAITDRVEGPQHF,TGTGCCATCACCGACAGGGTTGAAGGGCCCCAGCATTTT,TRBV10-3,.,TRBJ1-5,13,TRBD1
CASSDRTGVTYEQYF,TGTGCCAGCAGCGATCGGACAGGGGTCACCTACGAGCAGTACTTC,TRBV6-5,.,TRBJ2-7,15,TRBD1
CSARLGGGTDTQYF,TGCAGTGCTAGATTGGGGGGGGGCACAGATACGCAGTATTTT,TRBV20-1,many,TRBJ2-3,14,TRBD2
CASSSWDRGHVYGYTF,TGTGCCAGCAGCTCATGGGACAGGGGGCATGTCTATGGCTACACCTTC,TRBV5-8,.,TRBJ1-2,16,TRBD1
CASSQARGQETQYF,TGTGCCAGCAGCCAAGCTAGGGGCCAAGAGACCCAGTACTTC,TRBV4-2,many,TRBJ2-5,14,.
CASSLVGGAYNEQYF,TGTGCCAGCAGCTTAGTAGGGGGCGCTTACAATGAGCAGTACTTC,TRBV7-6,.,TRBJ2-7,15,TRBD1
CASSQPRDGIESTFF,TGCGCCAGCAGCCAGCCCCGGGACGGGATTGAATCGACTTTCTTT,TRBV4-1,few,TRBJ1-1,15,.
CSASFGQPQHF,TGCAGTGCTAGTTTCGGGCAGCCCCAGCATTTT,TRBV20-1,.,TRBJ1-5,11,.
CASSQSPARGETQYF,TGCGCCAGCAGCCAGAGCCCTGCTAGAGGAGAGACCCAGTACTTC,TRBV4-3,.,TRBJ2-5,15,.
CSVWTGTYGYTF,TGCAGCGTTTGGACAGGGACCTATGGCTACACCTTC,TRBV29-1,.,TRBJ1-2,12,TRBD1
CASSLGQGQYNEQYF,TGCGCCAGCAGCTTGGGTCAGGGACAGTACAATGAGCAGTACTTC,TRBV5-1,few,TRBJ2-5,15,TRBD1
CASSVTGVNTGELFF,TGCGCCAGCAGCGTGACGGGGGTGAACACCGGGGAGCTGTTTTTT,TRBV5-1,few,TRBJ2-2,15,.
CASSRSDQETQYF,TGTGCCAGCAGCCGTTCTGACCAAGAGACCCAGTACTTC,TRBV13,few,TRBJ2-5,13,.
CASSARRPATNEKLFF,TGTGCCAGCAGCGCCCGACGCCCTGCAACTAATGAAAAACTGTTTTTT,TRBV6-1,.,TRBJ1-4,16,.
CASSRRIKSEKLFF,TGTGCCAGCAGCAGGCGGATAAAGAGTGAAAAACTGTTTTTT,TRBV12-3/TRBV12-4,.,TRBJ1-4,14,.
CASSRPGSYGYTF,TGTGCCAGCAGTCGACCGGGATCATATGGCTACACCTTC,TRBV6-2/TRBV6-3,.,TRBJ1-2,13,.
CSARRRSRIYGYTF,TGCAGTGCTAGGCGGCGGAGTCGTATCTATGGCTACACCTTC,TRBV20-1,many,TRBJ1-2,14,.
CASSKKETQYF,TGTGCCAGCAGTAAAAAAGAGACCCAGTACTTC,TRBV2,.,TRBJ2-5,11,.